These T cell receptor beta chains were read from a single sample in a study of monozygotic twins with inflammatory bowel disease. TCRdb reanalyzed the 5' RACE reads, giving one entry per CDR3 protein sequence and no DNA. This sample contains 150,000 to 200,000 distinct CDR3 sequences. The source material was blood. These receptors came from a human donor with ulcerative colitis or Crohn's disease, or a healthy co-twin of an affected twin (not recorded which). The CDR3 runs from the conserved cysteine through the conserved F or W.

J gene	V gene	CDR3 protein
TRBJ1-1	TRBV6-5	CASRETGPAFF
TRBJ2-7	TRBV12-3/TRBV12-4	CASSLGQNFYEQYF
TRBJ1-1	TRBV21-1	CASSNMKGATNMNTEAFF
TRBJ2-1	TRBV10-3	CAIRGTSGRRDEQFF
TRBJ1-5	TRBV28	CASSSADQPQHF
TRBJ1-3	TRBV5-1	CASSPTPTVAGGNTIYF
TRBJ2-2	TRBV20-1	CSAREAVGGRPNTGELFF
TRBJ2-5	TRBV29-1	CSVDLFRVAETQYF
TRBJ2-1	TRBV7-2	CASSLVPARNEQFF
TRBJ2-1	TRBV28	CASSLGYDQQFF
TRBJ2-5	TRBV21-1	CASSGRDSVQETQYF
TRBJ1-1	TRBV7-3	CASSLSAGESTEAFF
TRBJ1-1	TRBV5-1	CASSLWDRDRGTTEAFF
TRBJ2-7	TRBV2	CASRLLAGAGYEQYF
TRBJ2-5	TRBV12-3/TRBV12-4	CASSTYRGRQLQETQYF
TRBJ2-5	TRBV7-9	CASSSRQGWETQYF
TRBJ2-4	TRBV2	CASSLRTGSRPSIQYF
TRBJ2-7	TRBV9	CASSVGFLAGPEQYF
TRBJ2-1	TRBV6-4	CASSEGLPNNEQFF
TRBJ2-2	TRBV28	CASHARLAGGVSGELFF
TRBJ1-1	TRBV5-4	CASSLNPGPTNTEAFF
TRBJ1-2	TRBV11-3	CASSFSNNYGYTF
TRBJ1-5	TRBV5-4	CASSLAGRGEPQHF
TRBJ2-7	TRBV5-4	CASRAGTGPIEQYF
TRBJ2-2	TRBV7-2	CASSGRHTGELFF
TRBJ2-7	TRBV20-1	CSARDPGRHGIYEQYF